Below, 24 T cell receptor beta chains from the same sample are listed, as sequenced in a study of blood T cells in healthy people across ages. Then a second PCR, running roughly 7 to 11 cycles, was carried out with a sample-barcoded 5' primer and a J-beta primer mix. A single record per CDR3 protein comes from TCRdb applying MiXCR to the 5' RACE reads. The repertoire includes under 800,000 distinct CDR3 sequences, roughly 41% of them detected once, and roughly 20% sits in the top ten. The sequencing sample was made of blood. The receptors were gathered from a woman in her sixties or seventies in good health.

This clonotype was observed a handful of times. The chain combines TRBV3-1 with TRBJ1-5, with D possibly being TRBD1 (5 bases). The V end was cut by 1 base, the J end by 2 bases, with 15 bases between. The germline CDR1 and CDR2 sequences are LGHDT and YNNKEL (reference sequence). The CDR3 length is 17 residues. Written as DNA, the CDR3 is TGTGCCAGCAGCCAAGGGGGTTTTGGGGGTGGCAATCAGCCCCAGCATTTT. Its protein product is CASSQGGFGGGNQPQHF.

A single count supports this clonotype. The junction departs from germline at one end; a sequencing error may be responsible. CDR3 residues: CAIQTLNQPQHF. In DNA, the CDR3 is TGCGCCATCCAAACTCTCAATCAGCCCCAGCATTTT. The chain is built from TRBV7-3 and TRBJ1-5; no reliable D call. The CDR3 has 12 residues. Germline V gives CDR1 SGHTA, CDR2 FQGTGA.

As concerns this clonotype: This may arise from a read error, as a much more abundant clone is one base away. The rearrangement links TRBV4-3 to TRBJ2-7; the D gene is possibly TRBD1 (6 bases). The CDR3 loop spans 15 amino acids. Germline V gene sequence: CDR1 LGHNA, CDR2 YSLEER. V gave up 4 bases and J gave up 3 bases, with 16 bases separating them. CDR3 residues: CASSPWTEGHYEQYF. In nucleotides, the CDR3 is TGCGCCAGCAGCCCATGGACAGAGGGCCACTACGAGCAGTACTTC.

The genes are TRBV19 and TRBJ1-1; D is uncertain. The CDR3 is 17 amino acids. Germline loops: CDR1 LNHDA, CDR2 SQIVND (reference sequence). V lost 6 bases, J lost 6 bases, and 26 bases lay in between. The CDR3 region is CASSGDAEKRHRAEAFF. CDR3 nucleotides: TGTGCCAGTAGCGGAGACGCAGAGAAACGGCATCGTGCTGAAGCTTTCTTT.

This clonotype was counted only a few times. The chain couples TRBV7-9 to TRBJ2-5; TRBD2 is a possible D gene (5 bases). The DNA end lines up better with TRBJ2-7; the J call may be wrong. Germline-derived CDR1 and CDR2 are SEHNR and FQNEAQ (reference sequence). The CDR3 has 16 amino acids. CDR3 loop: CASSARPLRAGDEQYF. The CDR3 nucleotides are TGTGCCAGCAGCGCACGTCCTTTGAGGGCAGGAGACGAGCAGTACTTC.

The V gene is TRBV7-8, the J gene TRBJ1-1, with TRBD1 as a possible D gene (5 bases). This CDR3 has 13 amino acids. Trimming took off 5 bases at V and 2 bases at J, with 9 bases between the two ends. CDR1 is SGHVS, CDR2 FQNEAQ, per germline. In DNA form, the CDR3 reads TGTGCCAGCAGCAAGACAGTAAACACTGAAGCTTTCTTT. It is translated as CASSKTVNTEAFF.

The V and J genes are TRBV3-1 and TRBJ2-1; D unclear. The CDR3 has 12 amino acids. Trimming removed 5 bases from V and 5 bases from J, with 7 bases in between. Germline V CDR1 and CDR2: LGHDT, YNNKEL (reference sequence). The CDR3 DNA reads TGTGCCAGCAGCAAGTGGCACAATGAGCAGTTCTTC. Its protein is CASSKWHNEQFF.

V usage is TRBV9 and J usage is TRBJ2-1, with a weak D call TRBD2 (6 bases). This CDR3 is 15 amino acids long. In germline, CDR1 is SGDLS, CDR2 YYNGEE. Trimming took off 0 bases at V and 4 bases at J, with 11 bases between the two ends. CDR3 protein: CASSVGGDVYNEQFF. The CDR3 DNA reads TGTGCCAGCAGCGTAGGGGGGGACGTATACAATGAGCAGTTCTTC.

This chain links TRBV6-1 with TRBJ2-1; 9 bases are shared with TRBD2. Gene TRBJ2-7 matches the end of the DNA better, so the J call may be wrong. This CDR3 is built from 15 residues. The V gene's germline CDR1 is MNHNS and CDR2 SASEGT. CDR3 coding DNA: TGTGCCAGCAGTGAAATGAGACTAGCGGACAATGAGCAGTACTTC. Translation gives CASSEMRLADNEQYF.

V and J are TRBV4-2 and TRBJ1-3; D remains ambiguous. Trimming cost V 0 bases and J 0 bases, with 15 bases left between them. The germline V gene encodes CDR1 LGHNA and CDR2 YNFKEQ. This CDR3 spans 18 amino acids. The CDR3 region has the DNA TGTGCCAGCAGCCAAGATACGGCCTATAGAAGCTCTGGAAACACCATATATTTT. Protein sequence: CASSQDTAYRSSGNTIYF.

The chain employs TRBV20-1 and TRBJ2-4, with a tentative D call TRBD1 (5 bases). Trimming removed 1 base from V and 8 bases from J, with 9 bases in between. This CDR3 is 12 amino acids long. Per germline, CDR1 DFQATT and CDR2 SNEGSKA (reference sequence). The CDR3 DNA reads as TGCAGTGCTAGAGCCCCCAGGGACATTCAGTACTTC. Residues: CSARAPRDIQYF.

This clonotype showed up just a few times. The chain links TRBV21-1 to TRBJ2-5; the tabulated D call, TRBD1, remains unverified against the DNA. TRBV21-1 is shown as a pseudogene. This CDR3 has 15 residues. Here the CDR3 reads CASSTRDRGGETQYF. The CDR3 bases are TGTGCCAGCAGCACTCGGGACAGGGGAGGGGAGACCCAGTACTTC.

This clonotype has a count of ten or more. The chain links TRBV27 to TRBJ2-1, with D possibly matching TRBD2 (5 bases). The V and J ends lost 4 bases and 7 bases respectively, with 8 bases between them. This CDR3 has 12 amino acids. The germline gives CDR1 MNHEY, CDR2 SMNVEV (reference sequence). CDR3 amino acids: CASSSLANEQFF. In nucleotides, the CDR3 is TGTGCCAGCAGTTCCTTAGCGAATGAGCAGTTCTTC.

This clonotype was recorded a few times. V and J are TRBV6-1 and TRBJ2-3; 14 bases map to TRBD2. CDR3 length: 18 residues. J was trimmed by 3 bases and V by 2 bases; bases with no gene match: 7. In germline, CDR1 is MNHNS, CDR2 SASEGT. The CDR3 reads CASSELERTSGRTDTQYF. CDR3 nucleotide sequence: TGTGCCAGCAGTGAACTCGAACGGACTAGCGGGAGGACAGATACGCAGTATTTT.

The table lists this clonotype with a count of one. The chain joins TRBV7-9 to TRBJ2-3; 7 nucleotides align to TRBD2. The CDR3 sequence is 12 residues long. V trimming: 2 bases; J trimming: 9 bases; junction bases outside the gene matches: 2. Germline V CDR1 and CDR2: SEHNR, FQNEAQ (reference sequence). CDR3 residues: CASSLPGGTQYF. The CDR3 DNA reads as TGTGCCAGCAGCTTACCCGGGGGGACGCAGTATTTT.

This clonotype turned up a few times. CDR3 nucleotide sequence: TGTGCCAGCAGTTTAAGGCTAGCGGGAGAAAATACAGATACGCAGTATTTT. Translation: CASSLRLAGENTDTQYF. The chain joins TRBV12-3 or TRBV12-4 to TRBJ2-3, with 10 bases lining up with TRBD2. V dropped 2 bases and J dropped 3; count of bases not matched to a gene: 8. The CDR3 spans 17 residues.

The rearrangement uses TRBV28 and TRBJ2-7; D may be TRBD2 (5 bases). From germline, CDR1 is MDHEN and CDR2 SYDVKM. The V and J ends lost 6 bases and 2 bases respectively, with 14 bases between them. The CDR3 is 14 amino acids. CDR3 DNA sequence: TGTGCCAGCAGAAAAGAGAGGGTGCCCTACGAGCAGTACTTC. It yields the protein CASRKERVPYEQYF. Full variable domain (rest looked up from reference TRBV28 and TRBJ2-7): DVKVTQSSRYLVKRTGEKVFLECVQDMDHENMFWYRQDPGLGLRLIYFSYDVKMKEKGDIPEGYSVSREKKERFSLILESASTNQTSMYLCASRKERVPYEQYFGPGTRLTVT.

The chain uses TRBV5-8 and TRBJ2-5; unclear D gene. V shed 10 bases and J shed 1 base, with 17 bases lying between them. Germline values: CDR1 SGHTS, CDR2 YDEGEE. This CDR3 is 14 amino acids long. The CDR3 loop reads CARNVYGSQETQYF. The CDR3 nucleotides are TGTGCCCGAAACGTGTATGGAAGCCAAGAGACCCAGTACTTC.

This clonotype was picked up many times. The chain has TRBV29-1 and TRBJ2-7; the D is unclear. Germline assignment: CDR1 SQVTM and CDR2 ANQGSEA. This CDR3 is 11 amino acids long. Trimming took off 0 bases at V and 5 bases at J, with 5 bases between the two ends. The CDR3 region has the DNA TGCAGCGTTGAAGAAACCCACGAGCAGTACTTC. Amino acid sequence: CSVEETHEQYF.

The CDR3 reads CASSVFGTGRGQETQYF. The CDR3 nucleotides read TGCGCCAGCAGCGTATTCGGGACAGGGCGAGGGCAAGAGACCCAGTACTTC. The chain is built from TRBV5-1 and TRBJ2-5; the match to TRBD1 covers 9 bases. Trimming removed 4 bases from V and 2 bases from J; junction bases left unmatched: 12. Germline assignment: CDR1 SGHRS and CDR2 YFSETQ. This CDR3 has 17 residues. The full variable domain, its missing parts supplied by reference TRBV5-1 and TRBJ2-5, is KAGVTQTPRYLIKTRGQQVTLSCSPISGHRSVSWYQQTPGQGLQFLFEYFSETQRNKGNFPGRFSGRQFSNSRSEMNVSTLELGDSALYLCASSVFGTGRGQETQYFGPGTRLLVL.

V is TRBV6-2 or TRBV6-3 and J is TRBJ2-7, with D perhaps TRBD1 or TRBD2 (5 bases each). The CDR3 is 17 amino acids. V gave up 4 bases and J gave up 3 bases, with 22 bases separating them. The germline V gene has CDR1 MNHEY and CDR2 SVGEGT. CDR3 sequence reads: CASSWDLQSERRYEQYF. The CDR3, as DNA: TGTGCCAGCAGTTGGGACCTCCAATCAGAAAGACGCTACGAGCAGTACTTC.

The CDR3 sequence is CASSEQQGLVTF. CDR3 nucleotide sequence: TGTGCCAGCAGCGAGCAACAGGGTCTGGTCACCTTC. The genes are TRBV9 and TRBJ1-2; tentative D call: TRBD1 (6 bases). The CDR3 totals 12 residues. Trimming took off 3 bases at V and 13 bases at J, with 16 bases between the two ends. From germline, CDR1 is SGDLS and CDR2 YYNGEE. Together with reference TRBV9 and TRBJ1-2, the CDR3 gives the full variable domain: DSGVTQTPKHLITATGQRVTLRCSPRSGDLSVYWYQQSLDQGLQFLIQYYNGEERAKGNILERFSAQQFPDLHSELNLSSLELGDSALYFCASSEQQGLVTFGSGTRLTVV.

This clonotype was found many times. This may be a read error, as it is one base from a much larger clone. J is TRBJ2-5 and V is TRBV6-2 or TRBV6-3; TRBD2 aligns across 7 bases. V lost 4 bases to trimming and J lost 2 bases; unmatched junction nucleotides: 4. The germline CDR1 and CDR2 sequences are MNHEY and SVGEGT. CDR3 length equals 14 residues. CDR3 region: CASSFGGDQETQYF. Here the CDR3 DNA reads TGTGCCAGCAGTTTTGGGGGGGATCAAGAGACCCAGTACTTC.

This clonotype was recorded at least ten times. J is TRBJ2-5 and V is TRBV9; 9 nucleotides agree with TRBD1. Judging by the DNA end, TRBJ2-7 fits better; the J call may be wrong. The CDR3 is made up of 14 amino acids. CDR1 and CDR2 from the germline V gene are SGDLS and YYNGEE. CDR3 loop: CASSVEDRGHEQYF. In nucleotides, the CDR3 is TGTGCCAGCAGCGTAGAGGACAGGGGCCACGAGCAGTACTTC.